The 21 T cell receptor beta chains reported below all come from one sample, sequenced in a study of tumor-infiltrating lymphocytes in primary liver carcinoma. cDNA specific to TCR beta was made from around 530 ng of total RNA, with a constant-region primer employed for priming. A slightly modified ARM-PCR protocol with three nested multiplex PCR rounds produced these TCR beta libraries. Running 10 cycles apiece, the first two PCR rounds relied on TRBV1-TRBV30 forward primers together with a C-beta reverse primer. Each CDR3 protein is one row after TCRdb ran MiXCR on the multiplex PCR reads. Among a few hundred thousand distinct CDR3 sequences listed, around three fifths were seen once. Germline DNA was also extracted, and blood RNA derived from unsorted whole blood. Sequencing was carried out using peripheral blood. Receptor source: a woman younger than 45 with primary liver carcinoma and hepatitis B virus infection.

A note on this clonotype: This likely comes from a read error, as the CDR3 has no conserved phenylalanine or tryptophan at its end. The rearrangement links TRBV11-2 to TRBJ2-5; D call uncertain. This CDR3 has 13 amino acids. CDR1 and CDR2 (germline): SGHAT, FQNNGV. Between the trimmed V and J ends, which lost 10 bases and 5 bases, there was a span of 17 bases. The CDR3 region is CANFGKGTETQYL. CDR3 sequence (DNA): TGTGCCAACTTTGGGAAGGGAACGGAGACCCAGTACTTG.

On this clonotype itself: One base away lies a much larger clone, so this may be a sequencing read error. The chain's CDR3 is CSVASPGELVF. As DNA, the CDR3 is TGCAGCGTTGCGAGCCCCGGGGAGCTGGTTTTT. The J gene is TRBJ2-2, the V gene TRBV29-1, with TRBD2 as a possible D gene (5 bases). This CDR3 contains 11 residues. CDR1 is SQVTM, CDR2 ANQGSEA, per germline.

Details on this clonotype: This may stem from a read error, because a much larger clone lies one nucleotide away. This chain uses TRBV12-3 or TRBV12-4 with TRBJ2-1; 9 nucleotides match TRBD2. The CDR3 covers 15 residues. Trimming at V came to 2 bases and at J to 7 bases, leaving 6 bases not matched to a gene. The CDR3 here is CASSLFAGGENEQFF. The DNA for the CDR3 is TGTGCCAGCAGTTTATTTGCGGGAGGGGAGAATGAGCAGTTCTTC.

The genes are TRBV5-1 and TRBJ2-5; 7 bases align to TRBD1. Germline V gene lookup returns CDR1 SGHRS and CDR2 YFSETQ. Trimming cost V 0 bases and J 4 bases; bases outside gene matches: 6. CDR3 length: 15 amino acids. The DNA of the CDR3 is TGCGCCAGCAGCTTGGCCCTAGGGGGCGGAGAGACCCAGTACTTC. Protein sequence: CASSLALGGGETQYF.

About this clonotype itself: Because it lacks the conserved phenylalanine or tryptophan at the end, this CDR3 is likely a read error. CDR3 region: CASSLGTSGNGEQFL. CDR3 sequence (DNA): TGTGCCAGCAGCCTCGGGACTAGCGGGAACGGTGAGCAGTTCTTA. The V gene is TRBV11-2, the J gene TRBJ2-1; 13 nucleotides align to TRBD2. CDR1 is SGHAT, CDR2 FQNNGV, per germline. The CDR3 has 15 amino acids. The trim removed 5 bases at V and 9 bases at J, leaving 7 bases unmatched.

The chain's CDR3 is CASSHPTGGIEKLFF. For the CDR3, the DNA is TGCGCCAGCAGCCACCCGACAGGGGGCATCGAAAAACTGTTTTTT. The chain joins TRBV4-1 to TRBJ1-4, with TRBD1 matching 10 bases. Germline CDR1 reads MGHRA; CDR2 reads YSYEKL. The junction had 6 bases not matched to a gene; V was cut back by 3 bases and J by 8 bases. This CDR3 is 15 amino acids long.

About this clonotype: A read error is possible here, since a much larger clone lies one base away. V gene TRBV29-1 combines with J gene TRBJ2-3; D gene unclear. There are 11 residues in the CDR3. Germline V gives CDR1 SQVTM, CDR2 ANQGSEA. CDR3 nucleotide sequence: TGCAGCGTTCTTATAGGTGATATGCAGTATTTT. Its translation: CSVLIGDMQYF.

This clonotype was found a few times. The V and J genes are TRBV7-9 and TRBJ2-7; weak D call: TRBD1 (5 bases). The CDR3 loop spans 13 amino acids. With 7 bases removed from V and 3 bases from J, the gap between germline ends came to 13 bases. Germline CDR1 SEHNR, CDR2 FQNEAQ (reference sequence). The CDR3 here is CASNPQGSYEQYF. The CDR3 nucleotides read TGTGCCAGCAACCCGCAGGGTAGCTACGAGCAGTACTTC.

Worth noting for this clonotype: This may stem from a read error, because a much larger clone lies one nucleotide away. The chain employs TRBV4-1 and TRBJ2-7, with D maybe TRBD1 (6 bases). Germline V gene sequence: CDR1 MGHRA, CDR2 YSYEKL. There are 16 residues in the CDR3. CDR3 nucleotides: TGCGCCACCAGCCAAGTCCCAGGGGCCTATTCCTACGAGCAGTACTTC. It encodes CATSQVPGAYSYEQYF.

This clonotype occurred a few times. V gene TRBV6-2 or TRBV6-3 combines with J gene TRBJ2-7; D is ambiguous. This CDR3 contains 12 residues. From germline, CDR1 is MNHEY and CDR2 SVGEGT. Between the trimmed V and J ends, which lost 7 bases and 3 bases, there was a span of 10 bases. This CDR3 reads CASKGLRYEQYF. Here the CDR3 DNA reads TGTGCCAGCAAAGGGCTCCGCTACGAGCAGTACTTC.

A word on this clonotype: Germline and junction disagree at one end, which may indicate a read error. CDR3 protein: CVSSYLRTGEAFF. The CDR3 region has the DNA TGTGTCAGCAGTTACCTACGGACAGGGGAAGCTTTCTTT. The chain carries TRBV6-6 and TRBJ1-1; 8 positions agree with TRBD1. The CDR3 length is 13 residues. Germline values: CDR1 MNHNY, CDR2 SVGAGI (reference sequence).

This clonotype was detected only a few times. The J gene is TRBJ1-2, the V gene TRBV30; maybe TRBD1 (6 bases). In germline, CDR1 is GTSNPN, CDR2 SVGIG (reference sequence). The CDR3 runs 15 residues. The V gene lost 7 bases and the J gene lost 8 bases, with 26 bases spanning the gap. The chain's CDR3 is CASPSPTGPWTGYTF. CDR3 coding DNA: TGTGCCTCCCCCTCCCCGACAGGCCCATGGACAGGCTACACCTTC.

V and J are TRBV6-5 and TRBJ1-5; D gene uncertain. The CDR3 spans 17 residues. The germline V and J ends were trimmed by 3 bases and 0 bases, with 15 bases remaining between them. Germline values: CDR1 MNHEY, CDR2 SVGAGI. This CDR3 is CASSYYSVGNSNQPQHF. For the CDR3, the DNA is TGTGCCAGCAGTTATTATTCGGTCGGAAATAGCAATCAGCCCCAGCATTTT.

The chain recombines TRBV28 with TRBJ1-5; D is possibly TRBD1 (5 bases). The CDR3 has 11 amino acids. Looked up from germline, CDR1 is MDHEN and CDR2 is SYDVKM. V lost 8 bases and J lost 7, with 9 bases in between. CDR3 nucleotides: TGTGCCAGCGGAAGGGACCAGCCCCAGCATTTT. It codes for CASGRDQPQHF.

Comment on this clonotype: Its ends do not fully match the called genes, so a read error is possible. This sequence joins TRBV29-1 and TRBJ2-2; D is ambiguous. Germline CDR1 and CDR2: SQVTM and ANQGSEA. The length of the CDR3 is 13 residues. CDR3 DNA sequence: TGCAGCATTGACTGTGAGACCACCGGGGAGCTGTTTTTT. Translating it yields CSIDCETTGELFF.

The rearrangement uses TRBV4-1 and TRBJ2-2; D ambiguous. The CDR3 spans 14 residues. CDR1 MGHRA and CDR2 YSYEKL come from the germline V gene. Trimming removed 0 bases from V and 4 bases from J, with 6 bases in between. The CDR3 sequence: CASSQETGTGELFF. DNA of the CDR3: TGCGCCAGCAGCCAAGAGACCGGCACCGGGGAGCTGTTTTTT.

This clonotype was seen at least ten times. This sequence joins TRBV6-5 and TRBJ2-7, with 7 positions matching TRBD1. This CDR3 comprises 13 residues. Trimming cost V 6 bases and J 2 bases; bases outside gene matches: 4. The germline V gene has CDR1 MNHEY and CDR2 SVGAGI. DNA for the CDR3: TGTGCCAGCAGACCCGGGACAGCCTACGAGCAGTACTTC. It yields the protein CASRPGTAYEQYF.

On this clonotype itself: One end of the junction fails to match germline, which may point to a read error. As DNA, the CDR3 is TGTGCCAACAGTACACGGGACAGTGGTATTGATGGCTACACCTTC. It encodes CANSTRDSGIDGYTF. This chain uses TRBV12-3 or TRBV12-4 with TRBJ1-2; 7 positions match TRBD1. The CDR3 runs to 15 residues.

This clonotype was recorded at least ten times. V is TRBV12-3 or TRBV12-4 and J is TRBJ1-2; unclear D gene. The CDR3 has 13 residues. Trimming removed 4 bases at V and 6 bases at J, with 12 bases between. CDR3 nucleotide sequence: TGTGCCAGCAGTTCCGGGCCAAGGAATGGCTACACCTTC. This codes for CASSSGPRNGYTF.

Regarding this clonotype: This may arise from a read error, as a much more abundant clone is one base away. The chain employs TRBV12-3 or TRBV12-4 and TRBJ1-5, with TRBD1 as a possible D gene (5 bases). The ends were cut back, 6 bases at V and 9 bases at J, with 15 bases in the middle. CDR3 size: 13 residues. The CDR3 DNA sequence: TGTGCCAGCAGCACGGGACGGGACGGGCCCCAGCATTTT. Its protein is CASSTGRDGPQHF.

The sample holds a few counts of this clonotype. This chain joins TRBV4-2 and TRBJ2-5, with a weak D call TRBD2 (5 bases). The CDR3 extends over 15 amino acids. CDR1 is LGHNA, CDR2 YNFKEQ, per germline. The ends were cut back, 0 bases at V and 5 bases at J, with 13 bases in the middle. Here the CDR3 reads CASSQDKRLTETQYF. The CDR3 DNA sequence: TGTGCCAGCAGCCAAGATAAGCGGCTGACGGAGACCCAGTACTTC.